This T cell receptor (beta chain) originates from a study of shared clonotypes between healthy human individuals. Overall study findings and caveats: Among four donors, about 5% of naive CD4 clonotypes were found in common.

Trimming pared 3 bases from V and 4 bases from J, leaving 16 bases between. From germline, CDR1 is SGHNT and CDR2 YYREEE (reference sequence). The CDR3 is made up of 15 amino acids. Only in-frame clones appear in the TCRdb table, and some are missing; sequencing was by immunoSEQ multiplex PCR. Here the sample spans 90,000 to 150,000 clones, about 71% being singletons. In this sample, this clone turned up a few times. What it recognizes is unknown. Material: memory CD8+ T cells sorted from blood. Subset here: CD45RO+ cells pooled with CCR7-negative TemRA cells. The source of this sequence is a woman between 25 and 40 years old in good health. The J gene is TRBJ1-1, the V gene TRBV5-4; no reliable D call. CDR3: CASSSLAVGGTEAFF. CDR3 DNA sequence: TGTGCCAGCAGCTCACTCGCAGTGGGCGGCACTGAAGCTTTCTTT.